A selection of T cell receptor beta chains follows, all from one sample in a study of blood T cell repertoires in COVID-19. Some clones are missing from TCRdb's copy, which holds only in-frame ones; the method was immunoSEQ multiplex PCR. The sample records some 290,000 clones, roughly nine tenths being singletons. Sequenced material: PBMCs or T cells enriched from blood (not recorded which). The receptor source for this set is a woman in her twenties or thirties who had been exposed to COVID-19. Both conserved end residues are part of each CDR3. The order of the fields is CDR3 protein, CDR3 DNA, J gene, clone size, D gene, V gene. A D gene is named only where the DNA matches it firmly. The size field is filled for only some rows; it gives once, few, many or a size class.

cdr3_aa: CASRIAGQSTDTQYF
cdr3_nt: TGTGCCAGCAGGATAGCGGGGCAAAGCACAGATACGCAGTATTTT
j_call: TRBJ2-3
clone_size: .
d_call: TRBD2
v_call: TRBV28

cdr3_aa: CASRSLRGSYNEQFF
cdr3_nt: TGTGCCAGCAGATCCCTCAGGGGCTCCTACAATGAGCAGTTCTTC
j_call: TRBJ2-1
clone_size: .
d_call: .
v_call: TRBV28

cdr3_aa: CASSRRGVGSAQEKLFF
cdr3_nt: TGTGCCAGTAGTCGACGCGGGGTCGGTTCAGCACAGGAAAAACTGTTTTTT
j_call: TRBJ1-4
clone_size: .
d_call: .
v_call: TRBV19

cdr3_aa: CASSEGTGGEETQYF
cdr3_nt: TGCGCCAGCAGCGAGGGGACAGGGGGAGAGGAGACCCAGTACTTC
j_call: TRBJ2-5
clone_size: .
d_call: TRBD1
v_call: TRBV5-1

cdr3_aa: CASSVEGAGDTQYF
cdr3_nt: TGTGCCAGCAGCGTAGAGGGGGCGGGAGATACGCAGTATTTT
j_call: TRBJ2-3
clone_size: .
d_call: TRBD1
v_call: TRBV9

cdr3_aa: CASSYSTGGLFF
cdr3_nt: TGTGCCAGCAGTTACTCGACGGGGGGTCTGTTCTTC
j_call: TRBJ2-1
clone_size: .
d_call: TRBD2
v_call: TRBV6-5

cdr3_aa: CASSSPGLTNYGYTF
cdr3_nt: TGTGCCAGCAGTTCCCCGGGACTGACAAACTATGGCTACACCTTC
j_call: TRBJ1-2
clone_size: .
d_call: .
v_call: TRBV6-5

cdr3_aa: CASSQGLAGFYQETQYF
cdr3_nt: TGTGCCAGCAGCCAAGGACTAGCGGGGTTCTACCAAGAGACCCAGTACTTC
j_call: TRBJ2-5
clone_size: .
d_call: TRBD2
v_call: TRBV2

cdr3_aa: CASSQGQGAGAFF
cdr3_nt: TGTGCCAGCAGCCAAGGTCAGGGGGCGGGAGCTTTCTTT
j_call: TRBJ1-1
clone_size: .
d_call: TRBD1
v_call: TRBV14

cdr3_aa: CASRGLAVSDTQYF
cdr3_nt: TGTGCCAGCAGGGGACTAGCGGTATCAGATACGCAGTATTTT
j_call: TRBJ2-3
clone_size: .
d_call: TRBD2
v_call: TRBV5-4

cdr3_aa: CASSFKSGDTGELFF
cdr3_nt: TGTGCCAGCAGCTTTAAATCAGGGGACACCGGGGAGCTGTTTTTT
j_call: TRBJ2-2
clone_size: .
d_call: .
v_call: TRBV7-9

cdr3_aa: CASSPDRGLSGNTIYF
cdr3_nt: TGTGCCAGCAGCCCCGACAGGGGGCTCTCTGGAAACACCATATATTTT
j_call: TRBJ1-3
clone_size: .
d_call: TRBD1
v_call: TRBV3-1/TRBV3-2

cdr3_aa: CASSQDYDRGFVTEAFF
cdr3_nt: TGCGCCAGCAGCCAAGATTACGACAGGGGTTTTGTCACTGAAGCTTTCTTT
j_call: TRBJ1-1
clone_size: .
d_call: TRBD1
v_call: TRBV4-1

cdr3_aa: CASSYSGGRNYEQYF
cdr3_nt: TGTGCCAGCAGTTACAGCGGGGGGCGGAACTACGAGCAGTACTTC
j_call: TRBJ2-7
clone_size: .
d_call: TRBD2
v_call: TRBV6-5

cdr3_aa: CASSLDRYNSPLHF
cdr3_nt: TGTGCCAGCAGCTTAGACAGGTATAATTCACCCCTCCACTTT
j_call: TRBJ1-6
clone_size: .
d_call: .
v_call: TRBV7-9

cdr3_aa: CASSLVGTVFNEQFF
cdr3_nt: TGTGCCAGCAGCTTAGTGGGGACAGTATTTAATGAGCAGTTCTTC
j_call: TRBJ2-1
clone_size: .
d_call: TRBD1
v_call: TRBV7-8

cdr3_aa: CASSQVARGAAGYTF
cdr3_nt: TGCGCCAGCAGCCAAGTCGCCAGGGGAGCTGCTGGCTACACCTTC
j_call: TRBJ1-2
clone_size: few
d_call: .
v_call: TRBV4-3

cdr3_aa: CASSYPGDYQWTQYF
cdr3_nt: TGTGCCAGCAGTTACCCAGGGGACTACCAATGGACCCAGTACTTC
j_call: TRBJ2-5
clone_size: .
d_call: .
v_call: TRBV6-5

cdr3_aa: CASSFLPGRGIGAYNSPLHF
cdr3_nt: TGTGCCAGCAGCTTCCTCCCCGGCAGGGGAATTGGGGCCTATAATTCACCCCTCCACTTT
j_call: TRBJ1-6
clone_size: .
d_call: .
v_call: TRBV5-8

cdr3_aa: CASSSRQGGNTIYF
cdr3_nt: TGTGCCAGCAGCTCAAGACAGGGGGGAAACACCATATATTTT
j_call: TRBJ1-3
clone_size: .
d_call: TRBD1
v_call: TRBV7-8

cdr3_aa: CASSLDSHFEAFF
cdr3_nt: TGCGCCAGCAGCCTGGACAGTCATTTTGAAGCTTTCTTT
j_call: TRBJ1-1
clone_size: .
d_call: .
v_call: TRBV5-1

cdr3_aa: CASSILGGGFHNSPLHF
cdr3_nt: TGTGCCAGTAGTATATTGGGAGGAGGGTTCCATAATTCACCCCTCCACTTT
j_call: TRBJ1-6
clone_size: .
d_call: .
v_call: TRBV19

cdr3_aa: CASSLEDRVAKNIQYF
cdr3_nt: TGTGCCAGCTCACTCGAGGACAGGGTGGCCAAAAACATTCAGTACTTC
j_call: TRBJ2-4
clone_size: .
d_call: TRBD1
v_call: TRBV18

cdr3_aa: CASSLAREDEQFF
cdr3_nt: TGTGCCAGCAGCTTAGCGCGAGAGGATGAGCAGTTCTTC
j_call: TRBJ2-1
clone_size: .
d_call: .
v_call: TRBV7-2

cdr3_aa: CACGTSGGAGTDTQYF
cdr3_nt: TGTGCCTGTGGGACTAGCGGGGGGGCTGGCACAGATACGCAGTATTTT
j_call: TRBJ2-3
clone_size: .
d_call: TRBD2
v_call: TRBV30

cdr3_aa: CASSLYQPQHF
cdr3_nt: TGCGCCAGCAGTCTTTATCAGCCCCAGCATTTT
j_call: TRBJ1-5
clone_size: .
d_call: .
v_call: TRBV10-1

cdr3_aa: CASSLTGGVTMNQPQHF
cdr3_nt: TGTGCCAGCAGCCTGACAGGGGGCGTCACCATGAATCAGCCCCAGCATTTT
j_call: TRBJ1-5
clone_size: .
d_call: TRBD1
v_call: TRBV27

cdr3_aa: CASSRDKDTEAFF
cdr3_nt: TGTGCCAGCAGCCGGGACAAGGACACTGAAGCTTTCTTT
j_call: TRBJ1-1
clone_size: .
d_call: .
v_call: TRBV7-3

cdr3_aa: CASSLIPARGLSNYGYTF
cdr3_nt: TGTGCCAGCAGCTTGATCCCTGCCAGGGGGCTTTCCAACTATGGCTACACCTTC
j_call: TRBJ1-2
clone_size: .
d_call: TRBD1
v_call: TRBV5-4

cdr3_aa: CASSPGPTGSYEQYF
cdr3_nt: TGTGCCAGTAGTCCCGGCCCCACAGGGTCCTACGAGCAGTACTTC
j_call: TRBJ2-7
clone_size: few
d_call: .
v_call: TRBV19